Below, 6 T cell receptor beta chains from the same sample are listed, as sequenced in a study of post-analysis software for immune sequencing data. No antigen has been assigned to these receptors. Study-level results: TRBV5-6, TRBV5-1 and TRBV20-1 belonged to a set of five TRBV segments that were more frequent in patients than controls.

Unique molecular identifiers were carried by the TCR beta cDNA libraries. TCRdb fed the PCR reads into MiXCR, producing one record per CDR3 protein. Here the sample spans hundreds of thousands of distinct CDR3 sequences, 44% being singletons. The sample taken for sequencing was blood. The source of these receptors is a girl between 5 and 17 years old with multiple sclerosis.

Concerning this clonotype: This sequence may be a read error, since a much larger clone differs from it by one base. CDR3 amino acids: CSASAGSGREQFF. As DNA, the CDR3 is TGCAGTGCCAGTGCGGGCTCAGGGAGGGAGCAGTTCTTC. V and J are TRBV20-1 and TRBJ2-1, with a weak D call TRBD2 (6 bases). CDR3 length: 13 residues. Germline-derived CDR1 and CDR2 are DFQATT and SNEGSKA (reference sequence). V was pared by 6 bases and J by 10 bases, with 19 bases between.

The V call is TRBV27, the J call TRBJ1-2; D might be TRBD1 (6 bases). Germline assignment: CDR1 MNHEY and CDR2 SMNVEV (reference sequence). This CDR3 spans 13 amino acids. Trimming took off 6 bases at V and 4 bases at J, with 12 bases between the two ends. CDR3: CASRNRTAYGYTF. DNA of the CDR3: TGTGCCAGCAGAAATCGGACAGCCTATGGCTACACCTTC.

The chain carries TRBV7-8 and TRBJ2-1, with D possibly TRBD2 on 6 matching bases. The CDR3 contains 18 residues. The germline CDR1 and CDR2 sequences are SGHVS and FQNEAQ. V gave up 5 bases and J gave up 3 bases, with 23 bases separating them. CDR3 DNA sequence: TGTGCCAGCAGCGCCCGGAGCCTAGCGCTAAGGGGCTACAATGAGCAGTTCTTC. Amino acid sequence: CASSARSLALRGYNEQFF. The complete variable domain, with remaining parts taken from reference TRBV7-8 and TRBJ2-1, reads GAGVSQSPRYKVAKRGQDVALRCDPISGHVSLFWYQQALGQGPEFLTYFQNEAQLDKSGLPSDRFFAERPEGSVSTLKIQRTQQEDSAVYLCASSARSLALRGYNEQFFGPGTRLTVL.

Remarks on this clonotype: A much larger clone is a single base away; this may be a read error. The chain carries TRBV15 and TRBJ2-3, with D uncertain. The CDR3 has 20 amino acids. Trimming took 0 bases from V and 4 from J, leaving 26 bases between them. CDR1 and CDR2 from the germline V gene are LNHNV and YYDKDF (reference sequence). The CDR3 bases are TGTGCCACCAGCAGAGAAATGGGGTCCACCCGCCAAAAATTCGCAGATACGCAGTATTTT. Amino acids: CATSREMGSTRQKFADTQYF. The full variable domain, in which reference TRBV15 and TRBJ2-3 provide the parts outside the CDR3, is DAMVIQNPRYQVTQFGKPVTLSCSQTLNHNVMYWYQQKSSQAPKLLFHYYDKDFNNEADTPDNFQSRRPNTSFCFLDIRSPGLGDTAMYLCATSREMGSTRQKFADTQYFGPGTRLTVL.

The chain recombines TRBV29-1 with TRBJ2-7, with D perhaps TRBD2 (5 bases). The germline gives CDR1 SQVTM, CDR2 ANQGSEA. The V and J ends lost 5 bases and 2 bases respectively, with 16 bases between them. The CDR3 is 14 amino acids. The CDR3 DNA reads as TGCAGCGTTCGGAGGCGTAGGAGCGCCTACGAGCAGTACTTC. Its translation: CSVRRRRSAYEQYF.

The sample holds one count of this clonotype. This chain joins TRBV20-1 and TRBJ2-1, with 8 positions matching TRBD2. This CDR3 is built from 14 residues. V lost 0 bases and J lost 7; bases outside the gene matches: 5. Germline assignment: CDR1 DFQATT and CDR2 SNEGSKA (reference sequence). CDR3 DNA sequence: TGCAGTGCTAGAGATCGGGAGGGCTGGAATGAGCAGTTCTTC. This codes for CSARDREGWNEQFF.